These T cell receptor beta chains were read from a single sample in a study of Ad26.COV2.S vaccination and SARS-CoV-2 variants. Assay: immunoSEQ multiplex PCR; the TCRdb copy retains only in-frame clones and omits some. The sample yields hundreds of thousands of clones, around 93% seen once. Sequencing used peripheral blood, obtained in a trial of Ad26.COV2.S vaccine versus placebo. These receptors originate from a person aged 18-60 years who received the Ad26.COV2.S COVID-19 vaccine or a placebo. Both conserved end residues are part of each CDR3. D genes are given only for firm matches. Clone size is given for some rows only: seen once, a few or many times, or a class if the clone is expanded.

j_call clone_size v_call d_call cdr3_nt cdr3_aa
TRBJ2-7 NA TRBV9 NA TGTGCCAGCAGCCCACGAGGGGAAACCTACGAGCAGTACTTC CASSPRGETYEQYF
TRBJ1-5 NA TRBV19 NA TGTGCCAGTAGTGTTCAGGGAACCCGCAATCAGCCCCAGCATTTT CASSVQGTRNQPQHF
TRBJ1-2 once TRBV27 NA TGTGCCAGCAGGCCGACAGGCTACTATGGCTACACCTTC CASRPTGYYGYTF
TRBJ2-7 NA TRBV18 TRBD2 TGTGCCAGCTCACCCGGAGCGGGGGGGCCCCACGAGCAGTACTTC CASSPGAGGPHEQYF
TRBJ1-4 NA TRBV9 NA TGTGCCAGCAGCGTCAAGGGACACGGTGAAAAACTGTTTTTT CASSVKGHGEKLFF
TRBJ2-1 NA TRBV30 TRBD1 TGTGCCTGGGCCGGGTTGGGGACAGGGGGTGTGTGGGACGATAATGAGCAGTTCTTC CAWAGLGTGGVWDDNEQFF
TRBJ1-2 NA TRBV19 NA TGTGCCAGTAGTCCAAGTTGGGGATCGAACTATGGCTACACCTTC CASSPSWGSNYGYTF
TRBJ2-7 NA TRBV21-1 NA TGTGCCAGCAGCAAAGCTATAGGGCCTCCCTCTAGAAAGCAGTACTTC CASSKAIGPPSRKQYF
TRBJ2-1 NA TRBV7-9 NA TGTGCCAGCAGCTTAGACGGGGGGCCCTACAATGAGCAGTTCTTC CASSLDGGPYNEQFF
TRBJ2-3 NA TRBV4-1 TRBD2 TGCGCCAGCAGCCAAGAAGGCAGCCGACTAGCTTCGCAGTATTTT CASSQEGSRLASQYF
TRBJ1-5 NA TRBV27 NA TGTGCCAGCAGTTATCGATTCCAGGGAGAGCCCCAGCATTTT CASSYRFQGEPQHF
TRBJ2-7 NA TRBV2 TRBD2 TGTGCCAGCAGCCGTGATAGGGCCGGGGGGGAGCAGTACTTC CASSRDRAGGEQYF
TRBJ2-2 NA TRBV29-1 NA TGCAGCGCATTTTCTGGCGGGGAGCTGTTTTTT CSAFSGGELFF
TRBJ1-2 NA TRBV20-1 NA TGCAGTGCTAGTCAGGGGAGGTATGGCTACACCTTC CSASQGRYGYTF
TRBJ2-5 NA TRBV29-1 TRBD2 TGCAGCGTTGAAGATCCCCGGGGGGACCTGGAGACCCAGTACTTC CSVEDPRGDLETQYF
TRBJ2-2 NA TRBV1 NA TGCACCAGCAGCCACCCAGGGTTAGGAGGGGAGCTGTTTTTT CTSSHPGLGGELFF
TRBJ2-1 NA TRBV10-3 NA TGTGCCATCAGTGAGTCGATGCAGGGCCCTATAGGTCCTGAGCAGTTCTTC CAISESMQGPIGPEQFF
TRBJ1-3 NA TRBV19 NA TGTGCCAGTAGTCCCTGGGGGTACTCTGGAAACACCATATATTTT CASSPWGYSGNTIYF
TRBJ1-1 NA TRBV6-1 NA TGTGCCAGCAGAATTCAGTGGCCTTTGAACACTGAAGCTTTCTTT CASRIQWPLNTEAFF
TRBJ1-2 NA TRBV7-2 NA TGTGCCAGCAGCGTCATTGGACCGAGCCTTAACTATGGCTACACCTTC CASSVIGPSLNYGYTF
TRBJ1-2 NA TRBV2 TRBD1 TGTGCCAGCAGTGAAATTTTGGGACAGGGCTATGGCTACACCTTC CASSEILGQGYGYTF
TRBJ1-3 NA TRBV3-1/TRBV3-2 NA TGTGCCACCGGGCCTGAGGGACAAAAAAGGGGAAACACCATATATTTT CATGPEGQKRGNTIYF
TRBJ2-7 NA TRBV6-5 TRBD1 TGTGCCAGCAGTTCTTATGACAGGGTGGGCGAGCAGTACTTC CASSSYDRVGEQYF
TRBJ2-7 NA TRBV29-1 NA TGCAGCGTTGACCTTGGGGCGGACGAGCAGTACTTC CSVDLGADEQYF
TRBJ2-3 NA TRBV5-1 NA TGCGCCAGCAGCCTCCAAGGTCCCGGAACAGATACGCAGTATTTT CASSLQGPGTDTQYF
TRBJ2-7 NA TRBV6-2/TRBV6-3 NA TGTGCCAGCAGTTACTATCCCAGATCCTACGAGCAGTACTTC CASSYYPRSYEQYF
TRBJ1-5 NA TRBV6-2/TRBV6-3 NA TGTGCCAGCAGTCAGACAGGTTTTCTGCAGCCCCAGCATTTT CASSQTGFLQPQHF
TRBJ2-5 NA TRBV5-6 NA TGTGCCAGCAGCTTGGATGAGACCCAGTACTTC CASSLDETQYF